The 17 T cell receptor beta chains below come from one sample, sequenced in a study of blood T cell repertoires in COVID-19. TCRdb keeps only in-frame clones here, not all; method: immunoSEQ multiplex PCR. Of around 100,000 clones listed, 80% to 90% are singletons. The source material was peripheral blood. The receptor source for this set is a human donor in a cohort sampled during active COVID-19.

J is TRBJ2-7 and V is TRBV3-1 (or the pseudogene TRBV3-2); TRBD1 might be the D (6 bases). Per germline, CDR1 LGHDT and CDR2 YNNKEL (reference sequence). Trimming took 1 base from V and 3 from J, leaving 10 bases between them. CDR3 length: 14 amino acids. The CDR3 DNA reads TGTGCCAGCAGCCAAGCACAGGGTATCTACGAGCAGTACTTC. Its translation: CASSQAQGIYEQYF.

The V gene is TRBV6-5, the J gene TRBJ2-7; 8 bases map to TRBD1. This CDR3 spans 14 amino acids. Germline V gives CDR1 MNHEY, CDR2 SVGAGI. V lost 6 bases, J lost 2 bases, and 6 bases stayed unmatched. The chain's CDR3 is CASSTRTGPYEQYF. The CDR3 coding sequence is TGTGCCAGCAGCACAAGGACAGGGCCCTACGAGCAGTACTTC.

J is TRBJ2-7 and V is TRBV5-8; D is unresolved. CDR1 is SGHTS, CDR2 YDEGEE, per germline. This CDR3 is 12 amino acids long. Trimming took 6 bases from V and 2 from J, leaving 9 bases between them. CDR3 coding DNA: TGTGCCAGCACCGCCCGGGCCTACGAGCAGTACTTC. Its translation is CASTARAYEQYF. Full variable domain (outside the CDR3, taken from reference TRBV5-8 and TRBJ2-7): EAGVTQSPTHLIKTRGQQATLRCSPISGHTSVYWYQQALGLGLQFLLWYDEGEERNRGNFPPRFSGRQFPNYSSELNVNALELEDSALYLCASTARAYEQYFGPGTRLTVT.

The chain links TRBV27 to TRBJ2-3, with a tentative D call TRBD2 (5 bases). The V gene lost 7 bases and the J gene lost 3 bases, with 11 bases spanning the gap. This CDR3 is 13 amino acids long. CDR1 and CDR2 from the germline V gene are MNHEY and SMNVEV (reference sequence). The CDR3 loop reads CASTRTSTDTQYF. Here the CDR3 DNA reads TGTGCCAGCACTAGGACTTCTACAGATACGCAGTATTTT.

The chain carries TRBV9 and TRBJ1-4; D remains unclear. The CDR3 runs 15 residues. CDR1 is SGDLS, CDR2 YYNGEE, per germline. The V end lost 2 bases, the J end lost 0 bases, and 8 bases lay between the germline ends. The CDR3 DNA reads TGTGCCAGCAGCGTGGCGGTTGCAACTAATGAAAAACTGTTTTTT. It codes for CASSVAVATNEKLFF.

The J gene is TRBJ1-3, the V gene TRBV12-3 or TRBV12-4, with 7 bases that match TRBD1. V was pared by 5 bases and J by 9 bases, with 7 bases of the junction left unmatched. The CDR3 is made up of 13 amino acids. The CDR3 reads CASSRTGAGTIYF. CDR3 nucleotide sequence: TGTGCCAGCAGTCGAACAGGGGCCGGCACCATATATTTT.

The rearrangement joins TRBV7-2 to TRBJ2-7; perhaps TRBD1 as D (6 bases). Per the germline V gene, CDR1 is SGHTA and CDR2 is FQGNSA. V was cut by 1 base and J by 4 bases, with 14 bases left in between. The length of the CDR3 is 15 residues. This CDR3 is CASSLVFQGPYEQYF. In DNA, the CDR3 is TGTGCCAGCAGCTTAGTTTTTCAGGGGCCTTACGAGCAGTACTTC.

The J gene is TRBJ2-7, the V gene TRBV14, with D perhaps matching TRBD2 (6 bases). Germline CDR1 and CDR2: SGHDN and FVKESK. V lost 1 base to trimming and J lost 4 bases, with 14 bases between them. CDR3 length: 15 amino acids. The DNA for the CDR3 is TGTGCCAGCAGCCAAGTGATCGGGAGAGGGTACGAGCAGTACTTC. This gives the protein CASSQVIGRGYEQYF. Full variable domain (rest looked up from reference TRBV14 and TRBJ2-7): EAGVTQFPSHSVIEKGQTVTLRCDPISGHDNLYWYRRVMGKEIKFLLHFVKESKQDESGMPNNRFLAERTGGTYSTLKVQPAELEDSGVYFCASSQVIGRGYEQYFGPGTRLTVT.

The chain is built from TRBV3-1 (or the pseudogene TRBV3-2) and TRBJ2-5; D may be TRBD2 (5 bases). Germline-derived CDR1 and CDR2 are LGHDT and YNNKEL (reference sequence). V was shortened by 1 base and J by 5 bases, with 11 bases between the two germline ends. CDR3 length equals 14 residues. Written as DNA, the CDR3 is TGTGCCAGCAGCCAAGTACTAGTAGCGGAGACCCAGTACTTC. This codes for CASSQVLVAETQYF.

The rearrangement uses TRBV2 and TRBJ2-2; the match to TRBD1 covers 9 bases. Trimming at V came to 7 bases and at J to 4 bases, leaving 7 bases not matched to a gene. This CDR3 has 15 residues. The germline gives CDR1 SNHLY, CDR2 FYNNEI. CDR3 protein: CASKRQGDGTGELFF. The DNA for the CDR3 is TGTGCCAGCAAAAGACAGGGGGATGGCACCGGGGAGCTGTTTTTT.

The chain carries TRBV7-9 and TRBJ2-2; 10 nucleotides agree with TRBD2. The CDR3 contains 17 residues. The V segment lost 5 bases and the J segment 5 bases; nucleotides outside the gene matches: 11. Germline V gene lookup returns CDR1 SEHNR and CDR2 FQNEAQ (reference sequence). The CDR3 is CASSVKLAGAYTGELFF. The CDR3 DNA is TGTGCCAGCAGCGTAAAGCTAGCGGGAGCATATACCGGGGAGCTGTTTTTT.

Here the CDR3 DNA reads TGTGCCAGCAGCTTGGCCGAGGTGGGGGGAGGGCCCATCAATGAGCAGTTCTTC. Protein: CASSLAEVGGGPINEQFF. The chain combines TRBV5-4 with TRBJ2-1; 7 nucleotides match TRBD2. J was trimmed by 6 bases and V by 0 bases; bases with no gene match: 15. This CDR3 is 18 amino acids long. The germline V gene encodes CDR1 SGHNT and CDR2 YYREEE (reference sequence). The full variable domain, rest sourced from reference TRBV5-4 and TRBJ2-1, is ETGVTQSPTHLIKTRGQQVTLRCSSQSGHNTVSWYQQALGQGPQFIFQYYREEENGRGNFPPRFSGLQFPNYSSELNVNALELDDSALYLCASSLAEVGGGPINEQFFGPGTRLTVL.

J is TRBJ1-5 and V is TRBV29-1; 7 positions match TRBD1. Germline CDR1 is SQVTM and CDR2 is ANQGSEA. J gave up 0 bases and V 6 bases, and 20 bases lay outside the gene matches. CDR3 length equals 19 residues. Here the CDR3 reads CSVQLGDRGGNPSNQPQHF. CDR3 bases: TGCAGCGTCCAGCTTGGGGACAGAGGGGGAAACCCTAGCAATCAGCCCCAGCATTTT.

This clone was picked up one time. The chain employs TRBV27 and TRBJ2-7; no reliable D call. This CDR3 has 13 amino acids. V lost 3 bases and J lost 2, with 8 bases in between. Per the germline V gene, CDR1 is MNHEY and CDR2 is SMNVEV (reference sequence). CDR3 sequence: CASSLAQTYEQYF. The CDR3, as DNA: TGTGCCAGCAGTTTGGCTCAGACCTACGAGCAGTACTTC.

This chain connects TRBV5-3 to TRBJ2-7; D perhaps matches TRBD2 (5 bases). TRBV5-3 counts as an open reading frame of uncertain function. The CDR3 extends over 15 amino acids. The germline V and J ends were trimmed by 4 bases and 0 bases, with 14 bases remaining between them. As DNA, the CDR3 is TGTGCCAGAAGCGGATCGGAGGCTAGCTCCTACGAGCAGTACTTC. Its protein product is CARSGSEASSYEQYF.

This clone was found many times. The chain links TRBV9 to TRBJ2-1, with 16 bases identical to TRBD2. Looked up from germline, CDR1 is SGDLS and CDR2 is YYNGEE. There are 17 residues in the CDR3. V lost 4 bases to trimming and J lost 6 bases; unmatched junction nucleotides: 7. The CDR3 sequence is CASSSGTSGRAPNEQFF. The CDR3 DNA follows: TGTGCCAGCAGCAGCGGGACTAGCGGGAGGGCCCCCAATGAGCAGTTCTTC.

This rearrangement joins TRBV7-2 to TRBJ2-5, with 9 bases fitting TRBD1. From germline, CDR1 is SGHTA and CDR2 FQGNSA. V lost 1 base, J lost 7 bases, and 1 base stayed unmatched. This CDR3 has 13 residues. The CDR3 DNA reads TGTGCCAGCAGCTTAGACAGGGGGCGGACCCAGTACTTC. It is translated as CASSLDRGRTQYF.